The clone carrying this T cell receptor (beta chain) was seen a single time. Vbeta (60) and Jbeta (13) primers were used in the PCR. The table came from immunoSEQ multiplex PCR; TCRdb's copy has only in-frame clones and leaves some out. The sample includes over 150,000 clones, around 72% seen only once; the top ten take around 1.5%. The sample belongs to a study of cytomegalovirus exposure and HLA in healthy donors. The CDR3 runs to 14 residues. With 5 bases clipped from V and 4 bases from J, the junction kept 2 bases outside the gene matches. Germline CDR1 reads MNHEY; CDR2 reads SMNVEV (reference sequence).

This chain joins TRBV27 and TRBJ1-2, with TRBD1 matching 12 bases. Sequencing used PBMCs. This sequence originates from a man younger than 35 in good health and CMV-seronegative. CDR3 loop: CASSPGQGAYGYTF. Written as DNA, the CDR3 is TGTGCCAGCAGTCCGGGACAGGGGGCCTATGGCTACACCTTC.